These 21 T cell receptor beta chains originate from one sample sequenced in a study of blood T cell repertoires in COVID-19. Sequenced by immunoSEQ multiplex PCR; TCRdb stores in-frame clones only, minus some. This table holds 60,000 or so clones, roughly two thirds found once. The sequencing input was PBMCs or T cells enriched from blood (not recorded which). These receptors all stem from an older woman who had been exposed to COVID-19.

The chain joins TRBV7-2 to TRBJ2-1, with 10 nucleotides matching TRBD2. Germline V gene lookup returns CDR1 SGHTA and CDR2 FQGNSA. The trim removed 5 bases at V and 3 bases at J, leaving 13 bases unmatched. The CDR3 consists of 18 residues. CDR3 amino acids: CASSAGLATRKRYNEQFF. CDR3 DNA: TGTGCCAGCAGCGCGGGACTAGCGACCCGGAAGCGCTACAATGAGCAGTTCTTC.

The chain has TRBV6-1 and TRBJ2-7, with 9 bases aligning to TRBD1. Germline-derived CDR1 and CDR2 are MNHNS and SASEGT. The CDR3 extends over 16 amino acids. J was trimmed by 1 base and V by 3 bases; bases with no gene match: 7. The CDR3 nucleotides are TGTGCCAGCAGTGAGCTGGCCGGGACAGGGTCCTACGAGCAGTACTTC. Translating it yields CASSELAGTGSYEQYF.

The rearrangement links TRBV15 to TRBJ1-5; a possible D gene is TRBD1 (6 bases). Trimming cost V 2 bases and J 4 bases, with 21 bases left between them. CDR3 size: 18 residues. Germline V gene lookup returns CDR1 LNHNV and CDR2 YYDKDF (reference sequence). The CDR3 DNA follows: TGTGCCACCAGCAGAAATCCATTACAGGGATTTTGGAATCAGCCCCAGCATTTT. It translates to CATSRNPLQGFWNQPQHF.

This chain uses TRBV29-1 with TRBJ1-1, with TRBD1 as a possible D gene (5 bases). Germline V lookup: CDR1 SQVTM, CDR2 ANQGSEA. Trimming pared 7 bases from V and 6 bases from J, leaving 18 bases between. This CDR3 spans 13 amino acids. The CDR3 nucleotides are TGCAGCGGGGGGGACTCCCGGAGCGCTGAAGCTTTCTTT. The encoded protein is CSGGDSRSAEAFF. Full variable domain (rest looked up from reference TRBV29-1 and TRBJ1-1): SAVISQKPSRDICQRGTSLTIQCQVDSQVTMMFWYRQQPGQSLTLIATANQGSEATYESGFVIDKFPISRPNLTFSTLTVSNMSPEDSSIYLCSGGDSRSAEAFFGQGTRLTVV.

V is TRBV7-2 and J is TRBJ2-3; 9 bases are shared with TRBD2. CDR3 length: 17 amino acids. Germline CDR1 SGHTA, CDR2 FQGNSA. Losses at the gene ends were 5 bases for V and 0 bases for J; bases not matched to a gene: 9. The CDR3 here is CASSPPFLAGSTDTQYF. DNA for the CDR3: TGTGCCAGCAGCCCCCCGTTCCTAGCGGGAAGCACAGATACGCAGTATTTT.

The V and J genes are TRBV7-8 and TRBJ1-5, with no clear D. V was cut by 5 bases and J by 0 bases, with 17 bases left in between. Germline V lookup: CDR1 SGHVS, CDR2 FQNEAQ. This CDR3 spans 17 amino acids. The CDR3 coding sequence is TGTGCCAGCAGCCCTGAAGCCCCCACCGATAGCAATCAGCCCCAGCATTTT. Residues: CASSPEAPTDSNQPQHF.

This chain joins TRBV30 and TRBJ1-1; D unclear. The germline gives CDR1 GTSNPN, CDR2 SVGIG (reference sequence). V was shortened by 0 bases and J by 2 bases, with 10 bases between the two germline ends. CDR3 length: 14 residues. CDR3: CAWSVLTPNTEAFF. For the CDR3, the DNA is TGTGCCTGGAGTGTACTAACTCCCAACACTGAAGCTTTCTTT.

J is TRBJ1-1 and V is TRBV2, with a possible D match to TRBD1 (6 bases). V gave up 7 bases and J gave up 5 bases, with 14 bases separating them. Germline V gives CDR1 SNHLY, CDR2 FYNNEI. This CDR3 region has 13 residues. CDR3 region: CASTEGGGTEAFF. CDR3 nucleotides: TGTGCCAGCACCGAAGGGGGGGGGACTGAAGCTTTCTTT.

The rearrangement uses TRBV5-1 and TRBJ2-3; TRBD1 matches at 9 bases. J was trimmed by 2 bases and V by 4 bases; bases with no gene match: 2. The CDR3 has 14 amino acids. Per germline, CDR1 SGHRS and CDR2 YFSETQ. CDR3: CASSIQGATDTQYF. In DNA form, the CDR3 reads TGCGCCAGCAGCATACAGGGGGCCACAGATACGCAGTATTTT.

This rearrangement joins TRBV2 to TRBJ1-4, with D unclear. The CDR3 is 10 residues long. V lost 8 bases and J 7 bases, leaving 5 bases between the germline ends. CDR1 is SNHLY, CDR2 FYNNEI, per germline. The CDR3 here is CASGSEKLFF. Written as DNA, the CDR3 is TGTGCCAGCGGCTCTGAAAAACTGTTTTTT.

This clone was detected only once. V usage is TRBV5-1 and J usage is TRBJ2-2; D gene ambiguous. The CDR3 has 13 residues. Per the germline V gene, CDR1 is SGHRS and CDR2 is YFSETQ. Trimming took off 0 bases at V and 5 bases at J, with 5 bases between the two ends. CDR3 in DNA: TGCGCCAGCAGCTTGGAGAGGACCGGGGAGCTGTTTTTT. Translating gives CASSLERTGELFF.

This rearrangement joins TRBV2 to TRBJ2-7; 7 bases align to TRBD1. This CDR3 is 13 amino acids long. With V trimmed by 7 bases and J by 5 bases, 8 bases remained unmatched. CDR1 is SNHLY, CDR2 FYNNEI, per germline. CDR3 bases: TGTGCCAGCATCCGGGACAGTCCTAACGAGCAGTACTTC. Amino acid sequence: CASIRDSPNEQYF.

This clone showed up just a few times. The chain carries TRBV5-1 and TRBJ2-2; 9 bases match TRBD1. The J segment lost 3 bases and the V segment lost 8 bases, leaving 8 bases of the junction unmatched. CDR1 is SGHRS, CDR2 YFSETQ, per germline. The CDR3 runs to 15 residues. The CDR3 nucleotides are TGCGCCAGTACTCCGGGACAGGGAGACACCGGGGAGCTGTTTTTT. This sequence encodes CASTPGQGDTGELFF. The whole variable domain, remainder taken from reference TRBV5-1 and TRBJ2-2, is KAGVTQTPRYLIKTRGQQVTLSCSPISGHRSVSWYQQTPGQGLQFLFEYFSETQRNKGNFPGRFSGRQFSNSRSEMNVSTLELGDSALYLCASTPGQGDTGELFFGEGSRLTVL.

The rearrangement joins TRBV30 to TRBJ2-3; 9 bases are shared with TRBD2. CDR1 and CDR2 from the germline V gene are GTSNPN and SVGIG (reference sequence). Trimming took 3 bases from V and 5 from J; bases not matched to a gene: 9. The CDR3 has 15 residues. The CDR3 reads CAWRRRGGLEDTQYF. The DNA for the CDR3 is TGTGCCTGGAGGCGGCGGGGGGGGCTGGAAGATACGCAGTATTTT.

The rearrangement joins TRBV27 to TRBJ1-1; no reliable D call. Germline loops: CDR1 MNHEY, CDR2 SMNVEV (reference sequence). The V and J ends lost 6 bases and 2 bases respectively, with 7 bases between them. The CDR3 consists of 12 residues. CDR3 protein: CASRPGNTEAFF. CDR3 DNA sequence: TGTGCCAGCAGACCAGGCAACACTGAAGCTTTCTTT.

The rearrangement links TRBV5-8 to TRBJ1-5; D is possibly TRBD1 (5 bases). The CDR3 is 14 residues long. The V and J ends lost 3 bases and 6 bases respectively, with 13 bases between them. Germline V gene lookup returns CDR1 SGHTS and CDR2 YDEGEE. The CDR3 sequence: CASSWGGLFQPQHF. DNA for the CDR3: TGTGCCAGCAGCTGGGGGGGTCTTTTTCAGCCCCAGCATTTT.

The J gene is TRBJ1-2, the V gene TRBV30; D is perhaps TRBD1 (5 bases). The length of the CDR3 is 10 residues. Trimming cost V 7 bases and J 4 bases, with 7 bases left between them. Germline loops: CDR1 GTSNPN, CDR2 SVGIG (reference sequence). The CDR3 coding sequence is TGTGCCTATGACAGCTATGGCTACACCTTC. It translates to CAYDSYGYTF.

The chain links TRBV6-5 to TRBJ1-2; 8 bases are shared with TRBD1. This CDR3 has 12 amino acids. Germline CDR1 reads MNHEY; CDR2 reads SVGAGI. With V trimmed by 7 bases and J by 6 bases, 4 bases remained unmatched. The CDR3 loop is CASTTGVHGYTF. The CDR3 nucleotides are TGTGCCAGCACGACAGGGGTTCATGGCTACACCTTC.

V is TRBV5-5 and J is TRBJ2-3; TRBD1 aligns across 7 bases. Per germline, CDR1 SGHKS and CDR2 YYEKEE (reference sequence). V was pared by 4 bases and J by 1 base, with 6 bases of the junction left unmatched. The CDR3 length is 15 residues. CDR3 region: CASSRLGQRTDTQYF. CDR3 sequence (DNA): TGTGCCAGCAGCCGATTGGGACAGCGCACAGATACGCAGTATTTT. The variable domain in full, completed from reference TRBV5-5 and TRBJ2-3, reads DAGVTQSPTHLIKTRGQQVTLRCSPISGHKSVSWYQQVLGQGPQFIFQYYEKEERGRGNFPDRFSARQFPNYSSELNVNALLLGDSALYLCASSRLGQRTDTQYFGPGTRLTVL.

In this sample, this clone turned up once. V gene TRBV5-5 combines with J gene TRBJ1-5, with D unclear. The CDR3 covers 18 residues. Trimming pared 8 bases from V and 6 bases from J, leaving 30 bases between. Germline lookup yields CDR1 SGHKS and CDR2 YYEKEE (reference sequence). CDR3 region: CARDIGPSHYGTSQPQHF. CDR3 in DNA: TGTGCCAGAGATATTGGTCCCTCCCACTATGGCACTAGTCAGCCCCAGCATTTT.

The rearrangement links TRBV9 to TRBJ1-2, with D possibly being TRBD1 (6 bases). V dropped 0 bases and J dropped 4 bases, with 13 bases sitting between them. Germline CDR1 reads SGDLS; CDR2 reads YYNGEE. The CDR3 is 15 residues long. The CDR3 sequence: CASSVDPTGSYGYTF. The CDR3 region has the DNA TGTGCCAGCAGCGTAGACCCTACAGGGAGCTATGGCTACACCTTC.